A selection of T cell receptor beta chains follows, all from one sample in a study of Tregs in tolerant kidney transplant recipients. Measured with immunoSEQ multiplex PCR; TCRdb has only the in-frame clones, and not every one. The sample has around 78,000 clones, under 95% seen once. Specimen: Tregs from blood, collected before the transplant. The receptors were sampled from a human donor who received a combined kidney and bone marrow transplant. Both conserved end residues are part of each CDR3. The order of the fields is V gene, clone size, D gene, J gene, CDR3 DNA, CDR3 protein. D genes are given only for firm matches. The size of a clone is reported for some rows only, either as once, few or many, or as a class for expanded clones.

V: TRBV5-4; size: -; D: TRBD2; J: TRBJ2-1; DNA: TGTGCCAGCAGCTCGGGACTAGCGAGAAATGAGCAGTTCTTC; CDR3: CASSSGLARNEQFF
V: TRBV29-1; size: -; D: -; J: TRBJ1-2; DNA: TGCAGCGTCCAAAGGGGTGGCTATGGCTACACCTTC; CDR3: CSVQRGGYGYTF
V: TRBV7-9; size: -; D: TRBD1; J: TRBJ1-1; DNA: TGTGCCAGCAGCTTCTCGGGGTCAGGGGGGAACACTGAAGCTTTCTTT; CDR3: CASSFSGSGGNTEAFF
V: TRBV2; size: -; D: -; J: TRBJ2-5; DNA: TGTGCCAGCAGTGACGGGCTTGCTTCGGAGACCCAGTACTTC; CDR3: CASSDGLASETQYF
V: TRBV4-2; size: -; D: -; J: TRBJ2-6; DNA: TGTGCCAGCAGCCCTGGACAGAAGACTTCTGGGGCCAACGTCCTGACTTTC; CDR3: CASSPGQKTSGANVLTF
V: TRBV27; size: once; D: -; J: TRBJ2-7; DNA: TGTGCCAGCAGTTTAAAGGGGGGAACCTACGAGCAGTACTTC; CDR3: CASSLKGGTYEQYF
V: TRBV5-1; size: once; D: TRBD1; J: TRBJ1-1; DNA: TGCGCCAGCAGCTTGGAGGGGGCGAATATGAACACTGAAGCTTTCTTT; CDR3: CASSLEGANMNTEAFF
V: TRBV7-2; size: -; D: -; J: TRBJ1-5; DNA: TGTGCCAGCAGCTCCACGGGACCAGGGGAGCATTTT; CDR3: CASSSTGPGEHF
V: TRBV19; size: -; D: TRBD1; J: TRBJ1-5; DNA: TGTGCCAGTAGTGATGGAGCCAGGGGGTCCTATAATCAGCCCCAGCATTTT; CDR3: CASSDGARGSYNQPQHF
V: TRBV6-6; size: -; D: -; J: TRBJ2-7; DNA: TGTGCCAGCAGTTACGGGCGGGACAACCACGAGCAGTACTTC; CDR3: CASSYGRDNHEQYF
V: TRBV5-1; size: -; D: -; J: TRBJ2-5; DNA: TGCGCCAGCACCTCTGGGGAGACCCAGTACTTC; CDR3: CASTSGETQYF
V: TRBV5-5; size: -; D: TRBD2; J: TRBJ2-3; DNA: TGTGCCAGCAGCACGGGACTAGCGGGAGTTGGGGATACGCAGTATTTT; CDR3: CASSTGLAGVGDTQYF
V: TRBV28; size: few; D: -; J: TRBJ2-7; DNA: TGTGCCAGCAGTTTAAACTACGAGCAGTACTTC; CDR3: CASSLNYEQYF
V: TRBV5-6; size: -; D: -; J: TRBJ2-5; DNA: TGTGCCAGCAGCCCGCGCCCGGCTATGATAGAGACCCAGTACTTC; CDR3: CASSPRPAMIETQYF
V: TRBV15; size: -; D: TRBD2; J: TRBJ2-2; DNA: TGTGCCACCAGCAGAGGACGGGAGGCCGGGGAGCTGTTTTTT; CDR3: CATSRGREAGELFF
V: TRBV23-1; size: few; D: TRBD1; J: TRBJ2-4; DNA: TGCGCCAGCAGTCGGACAGGGGACATTCAGTACTTC; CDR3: CASSRTGDIQYF
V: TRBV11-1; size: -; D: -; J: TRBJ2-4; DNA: TGTGCCAGCAGCTTAGGAGTGGGGAACATTCAGTACTTC; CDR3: CASSLGVGNIQYF
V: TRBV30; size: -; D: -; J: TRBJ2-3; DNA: TGTGCCTGGAGTCGTACTAGCACAGATACGCAGTATTTT; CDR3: CAWSRTSTDTQYF
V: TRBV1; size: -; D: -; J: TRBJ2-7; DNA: TGCACCAGCAGCCAAGATCACCCTAAACAGGGCATGATTTACGAGCAGTACTTC; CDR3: CTSSQDHPKQGMIYEQYF
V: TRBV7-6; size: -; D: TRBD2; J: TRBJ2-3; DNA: TGTGCCAGCAGACAACTAGCGGGAGGTACAGATACGCAGTATTTT; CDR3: CASRQLAGGTDTQYF
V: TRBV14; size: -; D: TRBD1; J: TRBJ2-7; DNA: TGTGCCAGCAGCCGACAGGGGCCTCTCGAGCAGTACTTC; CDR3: CASSRQGPLEQYF
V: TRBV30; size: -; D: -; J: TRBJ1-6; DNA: TGTGCCTGGAGCCTCCCCCTGGGCTCCTATAATTCACCCCTCCACTTT; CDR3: CAWSLPLGSYNSPLHF
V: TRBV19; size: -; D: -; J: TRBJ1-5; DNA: TGTGCCAGCCACATGAGGGGCGTCGGCAATCAGCCCCAGCATTTT; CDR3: CASHMRGVGNQPQHF
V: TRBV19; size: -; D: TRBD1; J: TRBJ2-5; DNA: TGTGCCAGTAGTAAGGGACAGTACCAAGAGACCCAGTACTTC; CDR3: CASSKGQYQETQYF
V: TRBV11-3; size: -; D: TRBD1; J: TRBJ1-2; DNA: TGTGCCAGCAGCTTATCCGGGACAGACGGCTACACCTTC; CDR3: CASSLSGTDGYTF
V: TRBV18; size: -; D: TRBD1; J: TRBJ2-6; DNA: TGTGCCAGCTCACTCACAGGGGACCCCTCTGGGGCCAACGTCCTGACTTTC; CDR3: CASSLTGDPSGANVLTF
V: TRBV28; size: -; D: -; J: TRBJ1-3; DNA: TGTGCCAGCAGCCCACTTTGGTTGGCTGGAAACACCATATATTTT; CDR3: CASSPLWLAGNTIYF
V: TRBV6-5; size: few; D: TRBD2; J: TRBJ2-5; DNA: TGTGCCAGCAGTTACAGGGCGGGGGAAGAGACCCAGTACTTC; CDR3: CASSYRAGEETQYF
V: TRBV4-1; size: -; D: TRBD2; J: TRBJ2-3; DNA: TGCGCCAGCAGCCAACGGACTAGCGGGAGTGCAGATACGCAGTATTTT; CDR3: CASSQRTSGSADTQYF
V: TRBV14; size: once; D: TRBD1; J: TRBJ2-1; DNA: TGTGCCAGCGGGACAGGAACTTCCCCTAATGAGCAGTTCTTC; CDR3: CASGTGTSPNEQFF
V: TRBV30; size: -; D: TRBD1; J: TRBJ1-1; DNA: TGTGCCTGGGGGACAGGGGTAACTGAAGCTTTCTTT; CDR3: CAWGTGVTEAFF
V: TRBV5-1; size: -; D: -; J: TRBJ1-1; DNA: TGCGCCAGCAGCGAGAGGGGGAACACTGAAGCTTTCTTT; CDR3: CASSERGNTEAFF